Presented here are 32 T cell receptor beta chains from one specimen sequenced in a study of blood T cells in healthy people across ages. For the second PCR, which ran for about 7 to 11 cycles, a sample-barcoded 5' primer and a J-beta primer mix were used. TCRdb reprocessed the 5' RACE reads via MiXCR and lists one record per CDR3 protein. The sample consists of around 870,000 distinct CDR3 sequences, 29% of them appearing once. The sample taken for sequencing was blood. All receptors derive from a woman over 75 in good health.

This sequence joins TRBV7-9 and TRBJ1-1; perhaps TRBD1 as D (6 bases). Germline values: CDR1 SEHNR, CDR2 FQNEAQ (reference sequence). The CDR3 sequence is 15 residues long. The germline V and J ends were trimmed by 3 bases and 1 base, with 12 bases remaining between them. The CDR3 bases are TGTGCCAGCAGCTTGGACAGTCGGACGAACACTGAAGCTTTCTTT. The encoded protein is CASSLDSRTNTEAFF.

This clonotype was observed at least ten times. The chain has TRBV10-3 and TRBJ2-1, with TRBD1 as a possible D gene (5 bases). Germline CDR1 is ENHRY and CDR2 is SYGVKD. The V gene lost 6 bases and the J gene lost 0 bases, with 12 bases spanning the gap. The CDR3 runs to 15 residues. CDR3 sequence (DNA): TGTGCCATCAGCTCAGGGTCTTCCTCCTACAATGAGCAGTTCTTC. It translates to CAISSGSSSYNEQFF.

This clonotype was counted a single time. CDR3 region: CASSFPPSGGYSLDTQYF. The CDR3 coding sequence is TGCGCCAGCAGCTTTCCACCTAGCGGGGGATATTCTTTAGATACGCAGTATTTT. V and J are TRBV5-1 and TRBJ2-3; 10 bases map to TRBD2. Germline V gene sequence: CDR1 SGHRS, CDR2 YFSETQ. Germline trimming cut 2 bases from V and 5 bases from J; bases unmatched to any gene: 14. The CDR3 totals 18 residues. The entire variable domain, with the rest obtained from reference TRBV5-1 and TRBJ2-3, is as follows: KAGVTQTPRYLIKTRGQQVTLSCSPISGHRSVSWYQQTPGQGLQFLFEYFSETQRNKGNFPGRFSGRQFSNSRSEMNVSTLELGDSALYLCASSFPPSGGYSLDTQYFGPGTRLTVL.

On this clonotype: The conserved phenylalanine or tryptophan normally closing the CDR3 is absent here, so this likely arose from a read error. This chain's CDR3 is CASSLWAGETQYS. CDR3 DNA: TGTGCCAGCAGTTTATGGGCCGGGGAGACCCAGTACTCC. The chain combines TRBV28 with TRBJ2-5; no clear D. Trimming removed 0 bases from V and 5 bases from J, with 7 bases in between. The CDR3 is 13 amino acids. The germline gives CDR1 MDHEN, CDR2 SYDVKM.

This clonotype has more than one count but fewer than ten. The genes are TRBV7-6 and TRBJ2-1; tentatively, D is TRBD2 (6 bases). Trimming shortened V by 5 bases and J by 9 bases, and 14 bases separated the two germline ends. CDR3 length: 13 residues. Germline V gives CDR1 SGHVS, CDR2 FNYEAQ. The CDR3 nucleotides read TGTGCCAGCAGCGTAGGAGGGAGTGGTGAGCAGTTCTTC. Translation: CASSVGGSGEQFF. The variable domain in full, completed from reference TRBV7-6 and TRBJ2-1, reads GAGVSQSPRYKVTKRGQDVALRCDPISGHVSLYWYRQALGQGPEFLTYFNYEAQQDKSGLPNDRFSAERPEGSISTLTIQRTEQRDSAMYRCASSVGGSGEQFFGPGTRLTVL.

The V gene is TRBV12-3 or TRBV12-4, the J gene TRBJ2-2; possible D gene TRBD1, 6 bases. CDR3 size: 15 residues. The V end lost 6 bases, the J end lost 4 bases, and 15 bases lay between the germline ends. The CDR3 sequence is CASREQQGGTGELFF. In DNA, the CDR3 is TGTGCCAGCAGAGAACAACAAGGGGGCACCGGGGAGCTGTTTTTT.

This clonotype was seen a single time. This chain uses TRBV20-1 with TRBJ1-1, with D tentatively TRBD1 (6 bases). Trimming took 4 bases from V and 3 from J, leaving 12 bases between them. This CDR3 has 13 amino acids. The germline gives CDR1 DFQATT, CDR2 SNEGSKA (reference sequence). CDR3 DNA: TGCAGTGCTATGCTGGGGGGCGACACTGAAGCTTTCTTT. Its protein is CSAMLGGDTEAFF.

This clonotype was detected ten times or more. The chain combines TRBV7-2 with TRBJ2-1; TRBD2 is a possible D gene (5 bases). The CDR3 length is 15 residues. Trimming removed 5 bases from V and 1 base from J, with 12 bases in between. From germline, CDR1 is SGHTA and CDR2 FQGNSA. CDR3 sequence reads: CASSPVRESYNEQFF. As DNA, the CDR3 is TGTGCCAGCAGCCCCGTGAGGGAATCCTACAATGAGCAGTTCTTC.

About this clonotype: With a much larger clone just one base away, this may be a read error. The chain employs TRBV27 and TRBJ2-1, with TRBD2 matching 7 bases. The DNA end lines up better with TRBJ2-7; the J call may be wrong. Germline loops: CDR1 MNHEY, CDR2 SMNVEV (reference sequence). This CDR3 has 15 residues. CDR3 region: CASTQVGGLYNEQYF. CDR3 bases: TGTGCCAGCACTCAAGTGGGAGGGCTCTACAATGAGCAGTACTTC.

This chain connects TRBV7-2 to TRBJ2-1, with D possibly TRBD1 on 5 matching bases. V was pared by 5 bases and J by 5 bases, with 19 bases between. From germline, CDR1 is SGHTA and CDR2 FQGNSA. This CDR3 is built from 16 residues. The CDR3 region has the DNA TGTGCCAGCAGCCCCAAGGGGATCGTCCCACACAATGAGCAGTTCTTC. It codes for CASSPKGIVPHNEQFF.

For this clonotype: Just one base apart from a much larger clone, this may be a read error. V gene TRBV7-9 combines with J gene TRBJ2-1, with 8 nucleotides matching TRBD2. The CDR3 totals 14 residues. CDR1 SEHNR and CDR2 FQNEAQ come from the germline V gene (reference sequence). CDR3 in DNA: TGTGTCAGCAGCCCCAGGACTAGCCTGAATGAGCAGTTCTTC. Its translation is CVSSPRTSLNEQFF.

The chain carries TRBV5-1 and TRBJ2-1; TRBD1 aligns across 8 bases. Judging by the DNA end, TRBJ2-7 fits better; the J call may be wrong. Looked up from germline, CDR1 is SGHRS and CDR2 is YFSETQ. The CDR3 covers 15 residues. The CDR3 nucleotides are TGCGCCAGCAGCTTCGGACAGGGTATATACAATGAGCAGTACTTC. This translates into CASSFGQGIYNEQYF.

This clonotype was observed a few times. The chain uses TRBV11-2 and TRBJ1-2; D is perhaps TRBD1 (5 bases). V was pared by 4 bases and J by 8 bases, with 14 bases between. The germline gives CDR1 SGHAT, CDR2 FQNNGV. The CDR3 has 13 residues. The CDR3 DNA reads as TGTGCCAGCAGCTATAACGGGAGGGGAGGCTACACCTTC. This sequence encodes CASSYNGRGGYTF.

This clonotype was counted between two and nine times. The genes are TRBV4-1 and TRBJ1-5, with 11 bases fitting TRBD1. Trimming at V came to 0 bases and at J to 9 bases, leaving 4 bases not matched to a gene. The CDR3 sequence is 15 residues long. Germline CDR1 and CDR2: MGHRA and YSYEKL. As DNA, the CDR3 is TGCGCCAGCAGCCAAGATGGGACAGGGGGTTCGCCCCAGCATTTT. Its translation: CASSQDGTGGSPQHF.

The genes are TRBV20-1 and TRBJ1-6, with 9 bases matching TRBD1. V was pared by 2 bases and J by 9 bases, with 8 bases of the junction left unmatched. Germline V gives CDR1 DFQATT, CDR2 SNEGSKA (reference sequence). This CDR3 comprises 15 residues. This CDR3 is CSARSVDRGASPLHF. As DNA, the CDR3 is TGCAGTGCTAGATCGGTGGACAGGGGCGCTTCACCCCTCCACTTT.

This clonotype was detected a few times. V is TRBV9 and J is TRBJ1-2; the match to TRBD1 covers 9 bases. This CDR3 comprises 16 residues. Germline assignment: CDR1 SGDLS and CDR2 YYNGEE. Losses at the gene ends were 0 bases for V and 7 bases for J; bases not matched to a gene: 10. The CDR3 is CASSVDTGGGGSGYTF. CDR3 bases: TGTGCCAGCAGCGTAGATACAGGGGGCGGCGGGAGTGGCTACACCTTC.

This clonotype appeared once. A much larger clone differs from this one at a single base, so this may be a read error. The chain is built from TRBV10-3 and TRBJ1-1; a weak D match, TRBD1 (5 bases). The germline CDR1 and CDR2 sequences are ENHRY and SYGVKD. The CDR3 is made up of 16 amino acids. CDR3 sequence reads: CTISESRRQRNTEAFF. The DNA for the CDR3 is TGTACCATCAGTGAGTCGAGGCGACAGAGGAACACTGAAGCTTTCTTT.

This clonotype was found many times. The chain links TRBV4-1 to TRBJ2-6; D is possibly TRBD1 (6 bases). Germline lookup yields CDR1 MGHRA and CDR2 YSYEKL. The V gene lost 0 bases and the J gene lost 0 bases, with 15 bases spanning the gap. CDR3 length: 19 residues. CDR3 sequence reads: CASSQEDRNLFSGANVLTF. Here the CDR3 DNA reads TGCGCCAGCAGCCAAGAAGACAGGAACCTGTTCTCTGGGGCCAACGTCCTGACTTTC.

As to this clonotype: A much more abundant neighbour one base away suggests this may be a read error. V is TRBV5-1 and J is TRBJ2-3; no clear D. CDR3 size: 15 residues. The ends were cut back, 4 bases at V and 1 base at J, with 13 bases in the middle. The germline V gene has CDR1 SGHRS and CDR2 YFSETQ. This CDR3 is CASSRTASGTDTQYF. CDR3 bases: TGCGCCAGCAGCCGGACGGCTTCTGGCACAGATACGCAGTATTTT.

Concerning this clonotype: A much larger clone sits a single nucleotide away, making a read error possible. The rearrangement links TRBV6-2 or TRBV6-3 to TRBJ1-1; 8 bases match TRBD1. This CDR3 has 15 residues. The V gene's germline CDR1 is MNHEY and CDR2 SVGEGT. CDR3 region: CASSQLRQGTPETFF. CDR3 DNA sequence: TGTGCCAGCAGTCAACTCCGACAGGGGACCCCTGAAACTTTCTTT.

This clonotype occurred many times. The V and J genes are TRBV5-1 and TRBJ1-2; 7 bases line up with TRBD1. There are 15 residues in the CDR3. The junction had 15 bases not matched to a gene; V was cut back by 3 bases and J by 10 bases. Germline V gives CDR1 SGHRS, CDR2 YFSETQ. The CDR3, as DNA: TGCGCCAGCAGCTCCCGGGACAGCTCGCGGGGGGTCTACACCTTC. Residues: CASSSRDSSRGVYTF.

Worth noting for this clonotype: Possible read error: a much larger clone is one base away. The J gene is TRBJ2-1, the V gene TRBV4-2; D could derive from TRBD1 or TRBD2 (6 bases each). This CDR3 has 15 amino acids. Per germline, CDR1 LGHNA and CDR2 YNFKEQ. Trimming took 0 bases from V and 3 from J, leaving 9 bases between them. For the CDR3, the DNA is TGTGCCAGCAGCCAAGACGGGGGCAACTACAATGAGCAGTTCTTC. Protein product: CASSQDGGNYNEQFF.

The CDR3 sequence: CSAIPGGEREQYF. CDR3 nucleotides: TGCAGTGCTATTCCGGGAGGGGAAAGGGAGCAGTACTTC. The V call is TRBV20-1, the J call TRBJ2-5; 8 bases are a match to TRBD2. In germline, CDR1 is DFQATT, CDR2 SNEGSKA (reference sequence). V lost 4 bases, J lost 11 bases, and 12 bases stayed unmatched. There are 13 residues in the CDR3.

This clonotype has just a few counts. The DNA for the CDR3 is TGTGCCAGCTCACGGTACATGGGAGAGACCCAGTACTTC. Its protein is CASSRYMGETQYF. The chain joins TRBV18 to TRBJ2-5; no firm D call. Trimming cost V 4 bases and J 4 bases, with 10 bases left between them. Germline V gene sequence: CDR1 KGHSH, CDR2 LQKENI. There are 13 residues in the CDR3. Complete variable domain (other parts from reference TRBV18 and TRBJ2-5): NAGVMQNPRHLVRRRGQEARLRCSPMKGHSHVYWYRQLPEEGLKFMVYLQKENIIDESGMPKERFSAEFPKEGPSILRIQQVVRGDSAAYFCASSRYMGETQYFGPGTRLLVL.

The sample holds a few counts of this clonotype. The chain carries TRBV19 and TRBJ2-3; TRBD2 agrees at 11 bases. V shed 1 base, J shed 0 bases, and the junction held 3 bases outside the gene matches. This CDR3 spans 17 amino acids. CDR1 and CDR2 (germline): LNHDA, SQIVND (reference sequence). The CDR3 loop is CASSIGGLAGSTDTQYF. DNA for the CDR3: TGTGCCAGTAGTATAGGTGGACTAGCGGGTAGCACAGATACGCAGTATTTT.

This clonotype was found many times. J is TRBJ2-1 and V is TRBV6-2 or TRBV6-3; 8 bases are shared with TRBD2. Germline V lookup: CDR1 MNHEY, CDR2 SVGEGT. V lost 6 bases to trimming and J lost 2 bases; unmatched junction nucleotides: 6. The CDR3 length is 15 residues. CDR3 sequence: CASSSLAVPYNEQFF. CDR3 sequence (DNA): TGTGCCAGCAGCTCACTAGCGGTCCCCTACAATGAGCAGTTCTTC.

This clonotype was seen many times. This sequence joins TRBV6-6 and TRBJ2-3, with a possible D match to TRBD1 (5 bases). Germline CDR1 MNHNY, CDR2 SVGAGI (reference sequence). CDR3 length: 14 amino acids. Between the trimmed V and J ends, which lost 4 bases and 2 bases, there was a span of 10 bases. The CDR3 DNA sequence: TGTGCCAGCAGTTCTAGGGGCCTCACAGATACGCAGTATTTT. Protein product: CASSSRGLTDTQYF.

The chain is built from TRBV7-2 and TRBJ1-5; no firm D call. The V end was cut by 5 bases, the J end by 7 bases, with 12 bases between. Looked up from germline, CDR1 is SGHTA and CDR2 is FQGNSA. There are 13 residues in the CDR3. CDR3 DNA: TGTGCCAGCAGCGCAACTAGACCGCAGCCCCAGCATTTT. It encodes CASSATRPQPQHF.

In its sample, this clonotype was seen once. The rearrangement links TRBV20-1 to TRBJ1-2; D is possibly TRBD1 (5 bases). The CDR3 extends over 14 amino acids. Trimming stripped 6 bases from V and 7 bases from J, with 21 bases between. Germline lookup yields CDR1 DFQATT and CDR2 SNEGSKA (reference sequence). The CDR3 nucleotides read TGCAGTGCCCCCCCGGTAGGGGATTATCGTGGCTACACCTTC. This encodes CSAPPVGDYRGYTF.

A few counts support this clonotype. A read error is possible here, since a much larger clone lies one base away. J is TRBJ2-5 and V is TRBV20-1, with 7 bases aligning to TRBD1. The CDR3 is made up of 15 amino acids. Germline CDR1 DFQATT, CDR2 SNEGSKA (reference sequence). CDR3 coding DNA: TGCAGTGCTAGAATCTCGACAGGGACCCAAGAGACCCGGTACTTC. Translating it yields CSARISTGTQETRYF.

Comment on this clonotype: Since a much larger clone is just one base distant, this may be a read error. The V and J genes are TRBV7-2 and TRBJ2-1; D perhaps matches TRBD2 (7 bases). CDR3 size: 15 residues. The germline V and J ends were trimmed by 3 bases and 10 bases, with 19 bases remaining between them. The germline CDR1 and CDR2 sequences are SGHTA and FQGNSA. In DNA form, the CDR3 reads TGTGCCAGCAGCTTTTTTCGGGGGGCCTCCTACGAGCAGTTCTTC. This sequence encodes CASSFFRGASYEQFF.

In this sample, this clonotype turned up a few times. Being one base from a much bigger clone, this may be a read error. The genes are TRBV4-2 and TRBJ1-4; 8 bases map to TRBD1. From germline, CDR1 is LGHNA and CDR2 YNFKEQ. This CDR3 region has 16 residues. This CDR3 is CAGSSGTGATNEKLFF. CDR3 coding DNA: TGTGCCGGCAGCTCCGGGACAGGTGCAACTAATGAAAAACTGTTTTTT.